This T cell receptor (beta chain) was documented in a study of control samples from healthy donors and cancer patients. Measured with immunoSEQ multiplex PCR; TCRdb has only the in-frame clones, and not every one. The table has some 130,000 clones, just over 90% seen once. The sequencing sample was made of PBMCs. The TCR originated in a man aged 50-60 years with head and neck cancer.

The CDR3 DNA follows: TGTGCCTGGAGTCAAACGGGAGAGCGGATACGACGTGAGCAGTACTTC. It specifies CAWSQTGERIRREQYF. The chain joins TRBV30 to TRBJ2-7, with D possibly TRBD2 on 6 matching bases. Germline V gene lookup returns CDR1 GTSNPN and CDR2 SVGIG (reference sequence). V lost 2 bases and J lost 7, with 24 bases in between. This CDR3 region has 16 residues.